This TCR beta chain was identified in a study of CD4 T cells in relation to SARS-CoV-2 and coronaviruses (dated by TCRdb to the early 2020s). Describing the broader study: HLA restriction was mapped for shared crossreactive spike epitopes using patient-derived lymphoblastoid cell lines. At the level of individual TCR clonotypes, the study measured memory CD4+ T cell crossreactivity between SARS-CoV-2 spike protein and common cold coronavirus spike proteins. The Adaptive Biotechnologies TCR-sequencing kit was used to sequence samples from three pre-COVID donors and the naive versus memory experiments, while other data came from Illumina-based sequencing. A different, Illumina-based TCR-beta assay was used to sequence expansion assays from other donors in the study. What the study reported, not specific to this receptor: Roughly 64% of donors had memory CD4+ clonotypes that crossrecognized SARS-CoV-2 and at least one common cold coronavirus spike. The study was constrained by small numbers of patients and of tested TCRs. Because the crossreactivity analysis focused on spike protein, crossreactivity against other viral proteins was not assessed. Pre-pandemic and post-infection samples were not both contributed by any donor, so tracing of the source of pre-existing responses was limited. Crossreactive clones showed significantly weaker SARS-CoV-2-driven expansion than monoreactive clones, consistent with antigenic imprinting. Naive versus memory sequencing indicated that memory recall responses, rather than primary responses primed during culture, are detected by the assay.

From cysteine to phenylalanine, the CDR3 is 16 amino acids long. The entry retains the CDR3 DNA only, 48 bases that are in frame from base 1. Looking up the germline V gene yields CDR1 KGHDR and CDR2 SFDVKD. V gives up 1 base and J gives up 0 bases, and the segment between their germline ends measures 10 bases. CD4+ T cells from unexposed donors were collected before the COVID-19 pandemic (2011-2018). To separate naive from memory CD4+ T cells, cryopreserved PBMCs first underwent CD4 enrichment and then EasySep naive CD4+ T cell enrichment. Leukapheresis product for the unexposed donors was bought commercially. Ficoll-Paque PLUS gradient centrifugation was used to isolate PBMCs from either whole blood or leukapheresis product. The PBMCs went either fresh into the expansion assay or into cryopreservation at -140 degrees C. The QIAamp Micro DNA Kit was used to extract genomic DNA from the CD4+ T cells.

DNA from uncultured naive and memory CD4+ T cells underwent immunoSEQ TCR-beta sequencing at deep resolution. The authors' pipeline ran thus. During preprocessing, nonproductive sequences were removed, along with CDR3s that did not begin with C, did not end with F or W, or were shorter than 7 amino acids. Cultured and uncultured naive and memory CD4+ repertoires were searched for CDR3s previously identified as spike- and CEF-reactive. Pairwise Levenshtein distance, computed with the stringdist R package after three terminal residues were trimmed from each end, was used as the measure of CDR3 homology. TCRdb re-hosts the immuneACCESS table, in-frame sequences only. Its copies lack some clones; in the studies checked, an unresolved V gene accounts for under half of them, and the cause for the rest is not known. The DNA was the basis for D and trimming; V, J and clone size are from that table. This sample gives roughly 61,000 clones in total; 75% to 90% of them show up just once. Roughly 1.4% of the sample lies in the top ten.

In the case of this clone: The specificity of this receptor is unknown. One base away there is no much larger clone; base qualities are not given.

Here the chain combines TRBV24-1 and TRBJ2-3, with the D gene not confidently named. The sample was memory CD4+ T cells from PBMCs. The sample's cell subset or site label is to be understood as: memory (non-naive) CD4+ T cells. The source of this sequence is a human donor in good health. For the CDR3, the sequence is CATSDLKSSSTDTQYF. The DNA sequence is as follows: TGTGCCACCAGTGATTTAAAATCCTCTAGCACAGATACGCAGTATTTT.